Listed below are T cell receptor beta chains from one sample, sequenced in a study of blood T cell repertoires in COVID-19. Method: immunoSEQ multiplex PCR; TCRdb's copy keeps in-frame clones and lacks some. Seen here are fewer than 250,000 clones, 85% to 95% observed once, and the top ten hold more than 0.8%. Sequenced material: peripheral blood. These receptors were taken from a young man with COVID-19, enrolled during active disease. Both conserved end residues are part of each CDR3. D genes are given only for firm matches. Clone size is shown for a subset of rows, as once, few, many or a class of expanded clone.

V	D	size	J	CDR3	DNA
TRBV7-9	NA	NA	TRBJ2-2	CASSLPRDFSNTGELFF	TGTGCCAGCAGCTTGCCCCGGGACTTTTCGAACACCGGGGAGCTGTTTTTT
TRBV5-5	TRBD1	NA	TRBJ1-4	CASSDRDGRLFF	TGTGCCAGCAGCGACAGGGATGGAAGACTGTTTTTT
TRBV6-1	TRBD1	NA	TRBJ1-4	CASSERQGGKLFF	TGTGCCAGCAGTGAAAGACAGGGAGGAAAACTGTTTTTT
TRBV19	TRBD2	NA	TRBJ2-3	CASRASGGHTDTQYF	TGTGCCAGTAGAGCTAGCGGGGGACACACAGATACGCAGTATTTT
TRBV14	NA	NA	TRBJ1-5	CASSPGISTSNQPQHF	TGTGCCAGCAGCCCGGGGATTTCGACGAGCAATCAGCCCCAGCATTTT
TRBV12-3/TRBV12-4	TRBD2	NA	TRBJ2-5	CASSFSGGETQYF	TGTGCCAGCAGTTTTTCGGGGGGAGAGACCCAGTACTTC
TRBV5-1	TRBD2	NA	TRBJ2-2	CASRREGRGTGELFF	TGCGCCAGCAGAAGGGAGGGACGAGGCACCGGGGAGCTGTTTTTT
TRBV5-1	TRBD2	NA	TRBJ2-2	CASSSGRGVEVLFF	TGCGCCAGCAGCTCCGGGCGGGGGGTCGAGGTGCTGTTTTTT
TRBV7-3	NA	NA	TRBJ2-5	CASSPSTVQETQYF	TGTGCCAGCAGCCCTTCGACTGTCCAAGAGACCCAGTACTTC
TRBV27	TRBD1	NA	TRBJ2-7	CASSPDRGRYEQYF	TGTGCCAGCAGTCCAGACAGGGGGAGATACGAGCAGTACTTC
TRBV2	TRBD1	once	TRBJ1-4	CASRGQMEEKLFF	TGTGCCAGCAGGGGACAGATGGAGGAAAAACTGTTTTTT
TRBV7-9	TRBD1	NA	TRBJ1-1	CASSLRRGQKDTEAFF	TGTGCCAGCAGCTTAAGACGGGGACAGAAGGACACTGAAGCTTTCTTT
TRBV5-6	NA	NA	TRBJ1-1	CASSLVDTVQAFF	TGTGCCAGCAGCTTGGTTGACACCGTCCAAGCTTTCTTT
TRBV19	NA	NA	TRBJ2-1	CASSIRGGDNEQFF	TGTGCCAGTAGTATAAGGGGGGGGGACAATGAGCAGTTCTTC